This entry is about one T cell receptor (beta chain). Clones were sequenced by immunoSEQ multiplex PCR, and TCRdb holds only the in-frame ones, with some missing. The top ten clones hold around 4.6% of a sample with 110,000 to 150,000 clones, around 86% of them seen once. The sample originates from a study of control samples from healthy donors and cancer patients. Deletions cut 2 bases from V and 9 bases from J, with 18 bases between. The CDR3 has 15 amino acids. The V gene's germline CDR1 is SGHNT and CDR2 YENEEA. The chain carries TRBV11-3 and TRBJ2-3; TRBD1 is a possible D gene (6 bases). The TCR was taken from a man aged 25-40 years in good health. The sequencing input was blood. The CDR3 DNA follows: TGTGCCAGCAGCTTACGGCAGGGGACCACGACGACGCAGTATTTT. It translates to CASSLRQGTTTTQYF.